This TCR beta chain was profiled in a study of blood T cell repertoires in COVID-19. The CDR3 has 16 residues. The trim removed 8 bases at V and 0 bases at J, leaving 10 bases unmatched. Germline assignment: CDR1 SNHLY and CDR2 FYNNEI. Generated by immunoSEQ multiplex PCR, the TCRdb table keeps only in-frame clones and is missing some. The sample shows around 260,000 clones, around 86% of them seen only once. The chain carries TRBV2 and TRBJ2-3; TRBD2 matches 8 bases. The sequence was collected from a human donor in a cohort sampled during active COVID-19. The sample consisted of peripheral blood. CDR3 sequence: CASGKKLAASTDTQYF. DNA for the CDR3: TGTGCCAGCGGGAAGAAACTAGCGGCTAGCACAGATACGCAGTATTTT.